One T cell receptor beta chain is described in this entry. Its antigen is not known. CDR3 size: 15 residues. Germline CDR1 SGDLS, CDR2 YYNGEE. V shed 3 bases and J 8 bases; nucleotides not matched to a gene: 11. The data belong to a study of cytomegalovirus exposure and HLA in healthy donors. Study-wide findings and caveats: A classifier reportedly called cytomegalovirus status with high sensitivity and specificity. In a later analysis, V- and J-gene trimming of beta chains associated with a DCLRE1C missense variant, replicated independently. It was fewer than 200 TCR beta chains that were listed as cytomegalovirus-associated.

PCR primers comprised 60 Vbeta and 13 Jbeta primers. As originally analysed: Roughly 76 million unique TCR beta chains, roughly 11 million of them shared, were counted by a later analysis. The method was immunoSEQ multiplex PCR; TCRdb's version includes in-frame clones alone and lacks a portion of them. The D gene and trimming were derived from the DNA, and the V and J assignments and clone size from that table. The sample lists about 140,000 clones; around 75% were seen once. Sequences were obtained from PBMCs. This rearrangement joins TRBV9 to TRBJ2-1; 7 nucleotides align to TRBD2. The source is a woman younger than 45 in good health and CMV-seronegative. CDR3 residues: CASSAAGLPGDEQFF. CDR3 bases: TGTGCCAGCAGCGCAGCGGGACTCCCTGGGGATGAGCAGTTCTTC. The variable domain in full, completed from reference TRBV9 and TRBJ2-1, reads DSGVTQTPKHLITATGQRVTLRCSPRSGDLSVYWYQQSLDQGLQFLIQYYNGEERAKGNILERFSAQQFPDLHSELNLSSLELGDSALYFCASSAAGLPGDEQFFGPGTRLTVL.